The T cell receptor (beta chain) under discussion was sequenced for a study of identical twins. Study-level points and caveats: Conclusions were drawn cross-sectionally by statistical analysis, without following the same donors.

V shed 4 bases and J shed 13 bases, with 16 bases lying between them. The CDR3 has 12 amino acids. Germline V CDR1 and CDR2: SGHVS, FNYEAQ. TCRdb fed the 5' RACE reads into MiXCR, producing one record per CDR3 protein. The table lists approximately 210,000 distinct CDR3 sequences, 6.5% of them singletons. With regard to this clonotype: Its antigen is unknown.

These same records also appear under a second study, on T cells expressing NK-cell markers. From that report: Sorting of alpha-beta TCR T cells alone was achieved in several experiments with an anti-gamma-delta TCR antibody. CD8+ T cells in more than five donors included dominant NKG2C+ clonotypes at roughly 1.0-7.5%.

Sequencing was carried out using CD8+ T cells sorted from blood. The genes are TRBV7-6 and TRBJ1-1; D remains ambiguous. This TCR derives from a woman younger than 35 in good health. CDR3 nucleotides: TGTGCCAGCAGCTCCGCGAGTCGGAGGGTTTTCTTT. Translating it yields CASSSASRRVFF.